The 17 T cell receptor beta chains presented below share a single source sample, sequenced in a study of a mutant IDH1 vaccine in newly diagnosed glioma. No antigen has been identified for these receptors. Using immunoSEQ multiplex PCR, the repertoire was profiled, and TCRdb retains in-frame clones only, with some absent. This table has roughly 11,000 clones, roughly 84% appearing once. Time point in this sample: week 5, during vaccination. What each vaccine dose contained was 300 ug of mutant IDH1 20-mer peptide, accompanied by topical imiquimod. Material: PBMCs, obtained from a glioma patient whose treatment included an IDH1 peptide vaccine. These receptors were collected from a woman between 40 and 50 years old with glioma. Some clones in this sample may be carry-over from other donors' samples.

The chain combines TRBV18 with TRBJ1-1, with D tentatively TRBD1 (5 bases). The CDR3 is 13 amino acids. Trimming took off 6 bases at V and 0 bases at J, with 8 bases between the two ends. Per the germline V gene, CDR1 is KGHSH and CDR2 is LQKENI. CDR3 nucleotides: TGTGCCAGCTCGGTGGACATGAACACTGAAGCTTTCTTT. It codes for CASSVDMNTEAFF. The full variable domain, its missing parts supplied by reference TRBV18 and TRBJ1-1, is NAGVMQNPRHLVRRRGQEARLRCSPMKGHSHVYWYRQLPEEGLKFMVYLQKENIIDESGMPKERFSAEFPKEGPSILRIQQVVRGDSAAYFCASSVDMNTEAFFGQGTRLTVV.

V is TRBV29-1 and J is TRBJ2-7, with D maybe TRBD2 (6 bases). There are 12 residues in the CDR3. Trimming cost V 7 bases and J 3 bases, with 13 bases left between them. The germline V gene encodes CDR1 SQVTM and CDR2 ANQGSEA. The CDR3 DNA is TGCAGCGCCCTAGGAGGGGTCTACGAGCAGTACTTC. Residues: CSALGGVYEQYF.

The chain joins TRBV6-5 to TRBJ1-3; 7 bases align to TRBD1. The CDR3 spans 15 residues. V shed 8 bases, J shed 2 bases, and the junction held 9 bases outside the gene matches. Germline lookup yields CDR1 MNHEY and CDR2 SVGAGI. DNA for the CDR3: TGTGCCAGCTCTCAGGGGGGGACGGCTGGAAACACCATATATTTT. It yields the protein CASSQGGTAGNTIYF.

This chain links TRBV6-6 with TRBJ2-7; a possible D gene is TRBD2 (6 bases). The V end lost 5 bases, the J end lost 7 bases, and 6 bases lay between the germline ends. The CDR3 extends over 10 amino acids. The germline gives CDR1 MNHNY, CDR2 SVGAGI (reference sequence). The CDR3 region has the DNA TGTGCCAGCAGTCGGGGGGAGCAGTACTTC. This sequence encodes CASSRGEQYF.

This sequence joins TRBV6-5 and TRBJ2-7; D not certain. The CDR3 consists of 12 residues. Per germline, CDR1 MNHEY and CDR2 SVGAGI. The V gene lost 5 bases and the J gene lost 3 bases, with 8 bases spanning the gap. The CDR3 nucleotides are TGTGCCAGCAGTAACCGGAACTACGAGCAGTACTTC. This codes for CASSNRNYEQYF.

The rearrangement joins TRBV21-1 to TRBJ2-5; the table names TRBD2, a call not compared with the DNA. TRBV21-1 has pseudogene status. The CDR3 covers 14 residues. The CDR3 coding sequence is TGTGCCAGTCCCGAGGGGGGGTCTCAAAAGACCCAGTACTTC. Its protein is CASPEGGSQKTQYF.

V usage is TRBV27 and J usage is TRBJ2-2, with 8 bases identical to TRBD1. Germline V gene data show CDR1 as MNHEY and CDR2 as SMNVEV (reference sequence). There are 16 residues in the CDR3. The ends lost 4 bases at V and 3 bases at J; junction bases unmatched: 7. In DNA form, the CDR3 reads TGTGCCAGCAGTTCGACAGGGGCGCAGTACACCGGGGAGCTGTTTTTT. This encodes CASSSTGAQYTGELFF.

This rearrangement joins TRBV28 to TRBJ2-5; possibly TRBD1 for D (6 bases). Germline V gene data show CDR1 as MDHEN and CDR2 as SYDVKM. V was clipped by 0 bases and J by 7 bases, with 15 bases between them. The CDR3 has 15 amino acids. The CDR3, as DNA: TGTGCCAGCAGTTTATGGGCACCCCAACAGGGGACCCAGTACTTC. It is translated as CASSLWAPQQGTQYF. Using reference TRBV28 and TRBJ2-5 for the parts outside the CDR3, the full variable domain is DVKVTQSSRYLVKRTGEKVFLECVQDMDHENMFWYRQDPGLGLRLIYFSYDVKMKEKGDIPEGYSVSREKKERFSLILESASTNQTSMYLCASSLWAPQQGTQYFGPGTRLLVL.

The chain uses TRBV19 and TRBJ1-1; D possibly corresponds to TRBD1 (6 bases). Germline loops: CDR1 LNHDA, CDR2 SQIVND (reference sequence). Trimming removed 6 bases from V and 1 base from J, with 9 bases in between. The CDR3 sequence is 13 residues long. CDR3 sequence: CASREQGNTEAFF. DNA for the CDR3: TGTGCCAGTAGGGAACAGGGGAACACTGAAGCTTTCTTT. Full variable domain (rest looked up from reference TRBV19 and TRBJ1-1): DGGITQSPKYLFRKEGQNVTLSCEQNLNHDAMYWYRQDPGQGLRLIYYSQIVNDFQKGDIAEGYSVSREKKESFPLTVTSAQKNPTAFYLCASREQGNTEAFFGQGTRLTVV.

This clone was seen only a few times. The chain couples TRBV7-8 to TRBJ1-1, with D unclear. The CDR3 spans 15 residues. The V end was cut by 0 bases, the J end by 1 base, with 9 bases between. Germline loops: CDR1 SGHVS, CDR2 FQNEAQ. Written as DNA, the CDR3 is TGTGCCAGCAGCTTAGCAGTAGTTGGGAACACTGAAGCTTTCTTT. It translates to CASSLAVVGNTEAFF.

The rearrangement links TRBV28 to TRBJ1-1, with D unclear. Trimming shortened V by 6 bases and J by 3 bases, and 14 bases separated the two germline ends. This CDR3 is 14 amino acids long. CDR1 is MDHEN and CDR2 is SYDVKM in the germline V gene. The CDR3 nucleotides read TGTGCCAGCAGCGACCGACCGAGACACACTGAAGCTTTCTTT. As protein: CASSDRPRHTEAFF.

J is TRBJ1-2 and V is TRBV19; tentatively, D is TRBD1 (5 bases). The CDR3 totals 15 residues. Per the germline V gene, CDR1 is LNHDA and CDR2 is SQIVND (reference sequence). The V and J ends lost 3 bases and 3 bases respectively, with 14 bases between them. As DNA, the CDR3 is TGTGCCAGTAGTATCTCGTGGGTAGGGGACTATGGCTACACCTTC. This codes for CASSISWVGDYGYTF.

This clone was observed a single time. The V call is TRBV30, the J call TRBJ1-1; 9 nucleotides align to TRBD1. The germline V gene has CDR1 GTSNPN and CDR2 SVGIG (reference sequence). The CDR3 is made up of 13 amino acids. Germline trimming cut 5 bases from V and 4 bases from J; bases unmatched to any gene: 5. CDR3 loop: CAWHRGQITEAFF. The CDR3 bases are TGTGCCTGGCACAGGGGGCAGATCACTGAAGCTTTCTTT.

This sequence joins TRBV29-1 and TRBJ1-2; unclear D gene. Trimming cost V 0 bases and J 8 bases, with 10 bases left between them. The CDR3 consists of 12 residues. Germline V lookup: CDR1 SQVTM, CDR2 ANQGSEA. The CDR3 DNA sequence: TGCAGCGTTGAAGAAGGACGGTTCGGCTACACCTTC. Encoded protein: CSVEEGRFGYTF. Full variable domain (remainder filled in from reference TRBV29-1 and TRBJ1-2): SAVISQKPSRDICQRGTSLTIQCQVDSQVTMMFWYRQQPGQSLTLIATANQGSEATYESGFVIDKFPISRPNLTFSTLTVSNMSPEDSSIYLCSVEEGRFGYTFGSGTRLTVV.

The chain carries TRBV5-1 and TRBJ2-3; D may be TRBD2 (7 bases). The V end was cut by 4 bases, the J end by 6 bases, with 18 bases between. This CDR3 spans 15 amino acids. CDR1 is SGHRS and CDR2 is YFSETQ in the germline V gene. CDR3 protein: CASSTSRGAPDTQYF. In DNA form, the CDR3 reads TGCGCCAGCAGCACCTCACGGGGGGCCCCGGATACGCAGTATTTT. The entire variable domain, with the rest obtained from reference TRBV5-1 and TRBJ2-3, is as follows: KAGVTQTPRYLIKTRGQQVTLSCSPISGHRSVSWYQQTPGQGLQFLFEYFSETQRNKGNFPGRFSGRQFSNSRSEMNVSTLELGDSALYLCASSTSRGAPDTQYFGPGTRLTVL.

J is TRBJ2-1 and V is TRBV9, with D possibly being TRBD2 (6 bases). CDR3 length: 15 residues. Trimming left V 0 bases short and J 1 base short, with 8 bases between. In germline, CDR1 is SGDLS, CDR2 YYNGEE. The CDR3 DNA reads as TGTGCCAGCAGCGTAGGACTAGAATCCTACAATGAGCAGTTCTTC. Translating gives CASSVGLESYNEQFF.

This clone was seen only once. The rearrangement uses TRBV10-3 and TRBJ2-1; D gene unclear. V was shortened by 3 bases and J by 8 bases, with 14 bases between the two germline ends. Per the germline V gene, CDR1 is ENHRY and CDR2 is SYGVKD. CDR3 length: 14 amino acids. CDR3 protein: CAISDQVGLDEQFF. The CDR3 DNA reads TGTGCCATCAGTGACCAGGTGGGGTTGGATGAGCAGTTCTTC.